One TCR beta chain is described in this entry. Its antigen target is currently unknown. The input lacks base qualities; no much larger clone sits a single base away. The sample originates from a study of T cell responses to AZD1222 COVID-19 vaccine (TCRdb year 2021). Describing the broader study: AZD1222 recipients with second doses at about 4 weeks or about 12 weeks were pooled, because spike-specific TCR depth and breadth did not differ between schedules. TCR sequencing covered over 230 trial participants: 207 given two doses of AZD1222 and approximately 26 given two doses of MenACWY control vaccine. Trial participants were enrolled into age subgroups of 18-55, 56-69 and 70-plus years, which contained 148, 28 and 57 TCR-sequenced participants, respectively.

The CDR3 numbers 15 residues from cysteine through phenylalanine. Only CDR3 DNA is held: 45 bases, read in frame from base 1. CDR1 and CDR2, looked up from the germline V gene, are SGHTA and FQGTGA. V and J lose 2 bases and 4 bases, and a span of 14 bases separates them. The CDR3 regions of human TCRbeta chains were analyzed by immunosequencing. In the authors' own workflow: TCRs in the repertoires were compared against a reference library of SARS-CoV-2-specific TCRs that had been generated with the MIRA antigen-specificity platform. Breadth was defined as the fraction of unique TCRs that were SARS-CoV-2-associated, and depth was defined as the fraction of total T cells that were SARS-CoV-2-associated. Using the MIRA data, each spike-specific TCR was mapped to the spike region that the TCR reacts to and placed in a CD4 or CD8 class. Log10-transformed breadth and depth values were compared by one-way ANOVA with Sidak's multiple comparisons tests. Sourced from immuneACCESS, this table was stored by TCRdb with only in-frame sequences that have V and J called. A share of the clones is absent; for the studies checked, an unresolved V gene accounts for under half, and the remainder has no known explanation. The V and J calls and the clone size are those of that table, but D and trimming were determined from the DNA. The sample table holds about 110,000 clones, of which about 90% were seen once. Over 6.5% of the sample lies in the top ten.

The sample's time point label, decoded: baseline before first vaccination. Samples from vaccinated people were obtained from the UK trials COV001 and COV002, which included a single-blind randomized controlled phase 2/3 trial of AZD1222 (ChAdOx1 nCoV-19) in healthy adults. For TCRbeta chain sequencing, PBMC samples from trial participants were taken at day 0 and at day 28 after the second dose. Study-wide conclusions, independent of this receptor: Spike-specific TCR breadth and depth rose significantly after two AZD1222 doses compared with day 0 and with MenACWY recipients. Because no day 14 peak-response samples were available, the repertoires could be characterized only after the peak T cell response. Vaccine-associated CD4 TCRs spanned the whole spike protein, with dominant responses in regions 160-218 and 743-854. Participants were mostly white British and included more females than males, and it was suggested by the authors that clonal diversity may have been underestimated. Conclusions about previously exposed vaccinees are limited, since just a handful of AZD1222 recipients were seropositive for SARS-CoV-2 at baseline. Nearly half of unique spike-specific TCRs reportedly recognized epitopes outside regions mutated in the B.1.351 and B.1.1.7 variants. In the small 56-69-year group, the increase in depth fell short of significance, most likely because of low power.

This sequence was found in an adult in good health. The sequencing here drew on peripheral blood, taken on day 0 of AZD1222 vaccination. The sequence joins TRBV7-3 to TRBJ1-1, with an unclear D gene assignment. CDR3 region: CASSLLGDPGTEAFF. The DNA sequence is given as TGTGCCAGCAGCTTACTAGGCGACCCGGGCACTGAAGCTTTCTTT.